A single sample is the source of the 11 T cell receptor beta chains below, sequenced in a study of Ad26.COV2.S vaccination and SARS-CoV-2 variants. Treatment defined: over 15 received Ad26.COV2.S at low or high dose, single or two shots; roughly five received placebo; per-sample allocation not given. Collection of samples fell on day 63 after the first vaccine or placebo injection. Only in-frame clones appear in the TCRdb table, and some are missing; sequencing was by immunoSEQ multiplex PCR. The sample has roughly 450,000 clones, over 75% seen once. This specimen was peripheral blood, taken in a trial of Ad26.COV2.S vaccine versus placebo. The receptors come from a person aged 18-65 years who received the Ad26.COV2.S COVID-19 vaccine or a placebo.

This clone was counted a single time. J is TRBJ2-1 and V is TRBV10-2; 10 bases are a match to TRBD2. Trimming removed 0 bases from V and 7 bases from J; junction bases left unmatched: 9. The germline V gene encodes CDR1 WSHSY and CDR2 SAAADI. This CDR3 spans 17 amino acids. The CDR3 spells CASSESTGLAELNEQFF. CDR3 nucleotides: TGCGCCAGCAGTGAGTCCACCGGACTAGCGGAGCTTAATGAGCAGTTCTTC.

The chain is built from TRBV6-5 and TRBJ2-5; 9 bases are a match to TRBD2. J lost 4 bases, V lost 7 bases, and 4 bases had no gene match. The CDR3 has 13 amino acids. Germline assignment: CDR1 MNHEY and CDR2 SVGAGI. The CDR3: CASTYSGRETQYF. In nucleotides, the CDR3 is TGTGCCAGCACCTATAGCGGGAGAGAGACCCAGTACTTC.

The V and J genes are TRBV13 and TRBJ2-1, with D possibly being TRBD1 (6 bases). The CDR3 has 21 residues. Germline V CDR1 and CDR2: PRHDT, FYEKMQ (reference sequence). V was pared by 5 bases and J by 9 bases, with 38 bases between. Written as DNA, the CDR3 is TGTGCCAGCAGCCAAGACCGTGAAGGGTTACAGGGCCAGGCATTATCCAGTGAGCAGTTCTTC. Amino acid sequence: CASSQDREGLQGQALSSEQFF.

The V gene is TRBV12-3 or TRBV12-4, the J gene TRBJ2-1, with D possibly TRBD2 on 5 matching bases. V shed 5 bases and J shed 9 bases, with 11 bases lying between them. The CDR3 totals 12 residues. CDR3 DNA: TGTGCCAGCAGTCTGAGTCGGGGTGAGCAGTTCTTC. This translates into CASSLSRGEQFF.

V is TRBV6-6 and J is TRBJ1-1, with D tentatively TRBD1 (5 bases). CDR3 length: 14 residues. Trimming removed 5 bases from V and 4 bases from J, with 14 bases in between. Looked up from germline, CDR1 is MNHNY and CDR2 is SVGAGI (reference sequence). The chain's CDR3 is CASSGAPRGTEAFF. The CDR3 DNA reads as TGTGCCAGCAGTGGGGCCCCGAGGGGCACTGAAGCTTTCTTT.

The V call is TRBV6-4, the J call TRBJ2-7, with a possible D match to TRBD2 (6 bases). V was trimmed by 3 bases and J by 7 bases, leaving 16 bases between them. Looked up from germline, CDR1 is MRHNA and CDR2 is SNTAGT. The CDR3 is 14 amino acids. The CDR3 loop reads CASSEGAGSQEQYF. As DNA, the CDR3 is TGTGCCAGCAGTGAAGGGGCGGGGAGTCAGGAGCAGTACTTC.

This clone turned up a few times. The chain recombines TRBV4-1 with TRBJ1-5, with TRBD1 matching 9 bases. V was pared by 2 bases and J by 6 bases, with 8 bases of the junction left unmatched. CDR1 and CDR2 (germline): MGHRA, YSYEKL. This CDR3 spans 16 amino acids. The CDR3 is CASSQTLTGGTQPQHF. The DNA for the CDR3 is TGCGCCAGCAGCCAAACCTTGACAGGGGGTACTCAGCCCCAGCATTTT.

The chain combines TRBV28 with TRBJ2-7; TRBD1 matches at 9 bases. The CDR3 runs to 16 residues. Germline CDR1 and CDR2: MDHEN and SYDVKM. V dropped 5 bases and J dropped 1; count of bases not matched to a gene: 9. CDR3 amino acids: CASSSPGTGSSYEQYF. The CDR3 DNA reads TGTGCCAGCAGTAGCCCCGGGACAGGGTCTTCCTACGAGCAGTACTTC.

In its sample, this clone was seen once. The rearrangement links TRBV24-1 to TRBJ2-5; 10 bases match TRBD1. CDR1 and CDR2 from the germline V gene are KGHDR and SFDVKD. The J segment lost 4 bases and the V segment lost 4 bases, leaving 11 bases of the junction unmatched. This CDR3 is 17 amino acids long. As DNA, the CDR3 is TGTGCCACCAGTGAGTCCGGGACAGGGGATAGACGAGAGACCCAGTACTTC. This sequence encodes CATSESGTGDRRETQYF.

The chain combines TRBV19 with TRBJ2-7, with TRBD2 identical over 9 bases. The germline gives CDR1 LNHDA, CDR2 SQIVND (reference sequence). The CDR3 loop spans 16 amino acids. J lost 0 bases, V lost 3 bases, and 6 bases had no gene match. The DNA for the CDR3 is TGTGCCAGTAGTATCGTGGGGCGGGAGGGCTCCTACGAGCAGTACTTC. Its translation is CASSIVGREGSYEQYF.

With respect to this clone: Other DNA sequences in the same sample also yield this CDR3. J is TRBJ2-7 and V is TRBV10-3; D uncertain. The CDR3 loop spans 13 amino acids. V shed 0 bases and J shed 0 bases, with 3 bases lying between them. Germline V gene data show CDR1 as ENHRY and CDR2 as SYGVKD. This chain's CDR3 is CAISESTSYEQYF. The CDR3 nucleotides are TGTGCCATCAGTGAGTCCACCTCCTACGAGCAGTACTTC.